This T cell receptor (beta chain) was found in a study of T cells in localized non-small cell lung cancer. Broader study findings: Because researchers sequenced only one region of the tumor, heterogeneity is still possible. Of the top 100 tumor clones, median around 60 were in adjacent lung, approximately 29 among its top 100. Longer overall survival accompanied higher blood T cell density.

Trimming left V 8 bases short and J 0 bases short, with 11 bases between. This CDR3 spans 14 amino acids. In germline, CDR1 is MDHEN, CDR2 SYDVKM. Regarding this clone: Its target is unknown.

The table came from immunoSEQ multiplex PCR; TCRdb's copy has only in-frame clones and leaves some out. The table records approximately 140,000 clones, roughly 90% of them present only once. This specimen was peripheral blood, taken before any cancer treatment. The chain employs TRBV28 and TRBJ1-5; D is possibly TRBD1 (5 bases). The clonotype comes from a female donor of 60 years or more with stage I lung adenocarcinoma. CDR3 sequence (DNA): TGTGCCAGCGGAGGGGCCTCTAGCAATCAGCCCCAGCATTTT. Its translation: CASGGASSNQPQHF.